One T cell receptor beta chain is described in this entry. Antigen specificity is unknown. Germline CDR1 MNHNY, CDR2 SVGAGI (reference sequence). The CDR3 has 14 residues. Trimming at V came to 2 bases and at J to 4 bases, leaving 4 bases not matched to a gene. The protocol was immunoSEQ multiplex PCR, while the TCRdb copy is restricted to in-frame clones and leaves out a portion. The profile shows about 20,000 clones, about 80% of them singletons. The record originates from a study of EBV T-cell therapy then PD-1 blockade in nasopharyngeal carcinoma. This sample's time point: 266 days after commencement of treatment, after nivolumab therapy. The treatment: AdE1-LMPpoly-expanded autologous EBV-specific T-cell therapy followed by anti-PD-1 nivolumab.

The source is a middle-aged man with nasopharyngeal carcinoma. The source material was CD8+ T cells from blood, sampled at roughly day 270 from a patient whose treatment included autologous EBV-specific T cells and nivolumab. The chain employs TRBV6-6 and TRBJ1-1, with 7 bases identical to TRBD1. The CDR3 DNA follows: TGTGCCAGCAGTTACACAGGGGACACCACTGAAGCTTTCTTT. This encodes CASSYTGDTTEAFF.